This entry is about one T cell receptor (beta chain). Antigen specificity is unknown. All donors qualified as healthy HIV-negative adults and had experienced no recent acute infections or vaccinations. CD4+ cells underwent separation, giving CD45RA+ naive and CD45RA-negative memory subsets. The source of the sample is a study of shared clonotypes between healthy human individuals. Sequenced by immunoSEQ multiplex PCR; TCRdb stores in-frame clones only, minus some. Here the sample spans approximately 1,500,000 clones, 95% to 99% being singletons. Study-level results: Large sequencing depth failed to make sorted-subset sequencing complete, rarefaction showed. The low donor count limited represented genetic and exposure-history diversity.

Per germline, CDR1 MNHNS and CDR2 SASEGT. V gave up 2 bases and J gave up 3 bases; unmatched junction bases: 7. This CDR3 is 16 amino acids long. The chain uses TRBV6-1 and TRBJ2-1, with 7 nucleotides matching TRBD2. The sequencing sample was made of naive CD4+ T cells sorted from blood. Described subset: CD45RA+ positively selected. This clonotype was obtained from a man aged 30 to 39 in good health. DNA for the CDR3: TGTGCCAGCAGTGAATATAGAGCGGGGTACTACAATGAGCAGTTCTTC. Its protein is CASSEYRAGYYNEQFF.